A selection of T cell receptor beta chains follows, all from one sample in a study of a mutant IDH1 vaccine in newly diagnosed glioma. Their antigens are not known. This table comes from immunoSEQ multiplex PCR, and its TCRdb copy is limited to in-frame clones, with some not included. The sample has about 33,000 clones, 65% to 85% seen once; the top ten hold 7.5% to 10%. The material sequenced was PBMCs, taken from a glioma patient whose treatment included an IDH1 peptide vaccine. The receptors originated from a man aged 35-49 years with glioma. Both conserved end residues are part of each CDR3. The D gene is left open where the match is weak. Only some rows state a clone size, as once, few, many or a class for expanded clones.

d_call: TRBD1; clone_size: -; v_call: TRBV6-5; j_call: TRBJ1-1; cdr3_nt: TGTGCCAGCAGTCGCGAACAGGGGGCCCACACTGAAGCTTTCTTT; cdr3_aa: CASSREQGAHTEAFF
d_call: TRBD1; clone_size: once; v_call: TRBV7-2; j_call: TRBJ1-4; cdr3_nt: TGTGCCAGCAGCCTGGGACAGGGGACTAATGAAAAACTGTTTTTT; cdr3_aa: CASSLGQGTNEKLFF
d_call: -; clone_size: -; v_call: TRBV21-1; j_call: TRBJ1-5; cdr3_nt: TGTGCCAGCAGCAATGTCCTGGGCCAGCCCCAGCATTTT; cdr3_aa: CASSNVLGQPQHF
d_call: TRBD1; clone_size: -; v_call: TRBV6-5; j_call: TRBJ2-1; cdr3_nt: TGTGCCAGCAGGTCAGGGGGCGGAAAGAATGAGCAGTTCTTC; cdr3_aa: CASRSGGGKNEQFF
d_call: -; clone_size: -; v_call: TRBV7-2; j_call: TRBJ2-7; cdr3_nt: TGTGCCAGCAGCCCCGTTGGGCGCGAGCAGTACTTC; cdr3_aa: CASSPVGREQYF
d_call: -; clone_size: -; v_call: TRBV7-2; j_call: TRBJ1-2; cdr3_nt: TGTGCCAGCAGTTCGACAGGTCCTGTTGGCTACACCTTC; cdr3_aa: CASSSTGPVGYTF
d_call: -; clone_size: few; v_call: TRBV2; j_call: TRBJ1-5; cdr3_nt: TGTGCCAGCAGATACGACAGAATTAGCAATCAGCCCCAGCATTTT; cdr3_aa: CASRYDRISNQPQHF
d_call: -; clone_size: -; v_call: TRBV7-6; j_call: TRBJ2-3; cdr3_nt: TGTGCCAGCAGCTCCGTTGGGGGCACAGATACGCAGTATTTT; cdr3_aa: CASSSVGGTDTQYF
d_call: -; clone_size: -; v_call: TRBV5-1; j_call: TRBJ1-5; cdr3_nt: TGCGCCAGCAGCTACGCAGGGGATAGCAATCAGCCCCAGCATTTT; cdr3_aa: CASSYAGDSNQPQHF
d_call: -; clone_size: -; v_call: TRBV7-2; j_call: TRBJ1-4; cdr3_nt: TGTGCCAGCAGCCTCACAGGGCAACCAGGTGAAAAACTGTTTTTT; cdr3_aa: CASSLTGQPGEKLFF
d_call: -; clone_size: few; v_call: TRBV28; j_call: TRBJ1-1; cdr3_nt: TGTGCCAGCACGCGGAACGCGGCCACTGAAGCTTTCTTT; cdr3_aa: CASTRNAATEAFF
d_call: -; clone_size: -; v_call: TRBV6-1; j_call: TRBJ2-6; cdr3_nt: TGTGCCAGCAGTGAAGGGGGCTCTGGGGCCAACGTCCTGACTTTC; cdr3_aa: CASSEGGSGANVLTF
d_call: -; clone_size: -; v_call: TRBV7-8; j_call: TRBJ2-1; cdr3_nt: TGTGCCAGCAACACCTTCATGCGGCACGCCTACAATGAGCAGTTCTTC; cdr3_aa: CASNTFMRHAYNEQFF
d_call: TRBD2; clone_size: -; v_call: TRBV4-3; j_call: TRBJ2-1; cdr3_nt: TGCGCCAGCAGCCCTCGGGGACTAGCGGTTACCTACAATGAGCAGTTCTTC; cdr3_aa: CASSPRGLAVTYNEQFF
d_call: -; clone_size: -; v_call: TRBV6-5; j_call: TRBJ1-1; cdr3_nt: TGTGCCAGCAGTTACTCTCTGCCGGTGGGGAGCGCTGAAGCTTTCTTT; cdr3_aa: CASSYSLPVGSAEAFF
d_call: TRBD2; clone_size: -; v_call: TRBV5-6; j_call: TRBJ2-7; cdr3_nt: TGTGCCAGCAGCCTGAGAACTAGCGGGAGGGGTTTGGACGAGCAGTACTTC; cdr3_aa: CASSLRTSGRGLDEQYF
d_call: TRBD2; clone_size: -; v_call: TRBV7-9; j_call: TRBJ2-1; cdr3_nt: TGTGCCAGCAGCTTGAGGGGGGATAGCGGGAGCAATGAGCAGTTCTTC; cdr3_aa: CASSLRGDSGSNEQFF
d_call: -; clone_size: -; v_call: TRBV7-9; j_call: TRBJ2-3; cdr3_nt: TGTGCCAGCAGCTTAGAAGTCACAGATACGCAGTATTTT; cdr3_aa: CASSLEVTDTQYF
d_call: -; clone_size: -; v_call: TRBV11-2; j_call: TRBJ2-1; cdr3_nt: TGTGCCAGCAGCCCGGGACGGTACAATGAGCAGTTCTTC; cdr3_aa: CASSPGRYNEQFF
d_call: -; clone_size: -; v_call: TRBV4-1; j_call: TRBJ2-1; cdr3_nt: TGCGCCAGCAGCTCCCGGACTACCAATGAGCAGTTCTTC; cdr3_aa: CASSSRTTNEQFF
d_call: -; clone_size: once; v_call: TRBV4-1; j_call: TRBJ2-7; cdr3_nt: TGCGCCAGCAGCCAAGGTCCGGTGGGGGAGCAGTACTTC; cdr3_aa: CASSQGPVGEQYF
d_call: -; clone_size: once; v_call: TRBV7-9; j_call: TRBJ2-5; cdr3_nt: TGTGCCAGCAGCTCGCCACAAGAGACCCAGTACTTC; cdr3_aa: CASSSPQETQYF
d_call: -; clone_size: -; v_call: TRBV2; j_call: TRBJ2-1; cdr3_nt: TGTGCCAGCTTGTTTTCTGGGCAGTACAATGAGCAGTTCTTC; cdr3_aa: CASLFSGQYNEQFF
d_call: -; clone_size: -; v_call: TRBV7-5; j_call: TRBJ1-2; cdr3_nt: TGTGTCAGAAGCCCAGGGAGCTATGGCTACACCTTC; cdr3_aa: CVRSPGSYGYTF
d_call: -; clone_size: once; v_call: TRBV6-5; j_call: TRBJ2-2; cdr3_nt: TGTGCCAGCAGATTTAACCCGAACACCGGGGAGCTGTTTTTT; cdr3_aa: CASRFNPNTGELFF
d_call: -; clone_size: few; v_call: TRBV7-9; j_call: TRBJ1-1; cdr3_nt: TGTGCCAGCAGCCCGGGGCGGGGGAACACTGAAGCTTTCTTT; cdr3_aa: CASSPGRGNTEAFF
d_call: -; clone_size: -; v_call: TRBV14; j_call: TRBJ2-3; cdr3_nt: TGTGCCAGCAGCCCCCAAACGGTTCGACAGAGCACAGATACGCAGTATTTT; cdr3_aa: CASSPQTVRQSTDTQYF
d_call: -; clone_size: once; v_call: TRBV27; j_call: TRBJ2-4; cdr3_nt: TGTGCCAGCAGCGGCAGGAGCAAAAACATTCAGTACTTC; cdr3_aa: CASSGRSKNIQYF
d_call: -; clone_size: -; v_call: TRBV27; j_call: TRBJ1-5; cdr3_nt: TGTGCCAGCAGTTTAATAGGGCTTAATCAGCCCCAGCATTTT; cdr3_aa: CASSLIGLNQPQHF
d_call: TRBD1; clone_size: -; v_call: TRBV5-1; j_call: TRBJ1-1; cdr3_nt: TGCGCCAGCAGCTTACAGGGGGCGGACACTGAAGCTTTCTTT; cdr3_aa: CASSLQGADTEAFF
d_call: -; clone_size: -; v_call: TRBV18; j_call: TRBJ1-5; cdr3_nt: TGTGCCAGCTCGCTTGACAGTAGAGGCCCAGGTCAGCCCCAGCATTTT; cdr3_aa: CASSLDSRGPGQPQHF
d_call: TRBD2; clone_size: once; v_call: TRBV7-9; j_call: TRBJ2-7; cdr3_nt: TGTGCCAGCAGCTTAGAACTAGCGGCCTACGAGCAGTACTTC; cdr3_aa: CASSLELAAYEQYF
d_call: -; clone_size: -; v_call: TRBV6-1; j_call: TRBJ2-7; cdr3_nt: TGTGCCAGCAGTGAAGTGTGGGCCCTACAGTCCTACGAGCAGTACTTC; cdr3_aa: CASSEVWALQSYEQYF
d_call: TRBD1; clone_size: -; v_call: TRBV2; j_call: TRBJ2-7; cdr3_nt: TGTGCCGGCGATACAGGGGGAGACTACGAGCAGTACTTC; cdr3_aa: CAGDTGGDYEQYF
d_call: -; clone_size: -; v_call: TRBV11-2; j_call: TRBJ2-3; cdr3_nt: TGTGCCAGCAGCTTCCGGGGTTCGGGTCTCACAGATACGCAGTATTTT; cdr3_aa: CASSFRGSGLTDTQYF
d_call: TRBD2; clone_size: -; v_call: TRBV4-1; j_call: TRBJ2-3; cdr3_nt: TGCGCCAGCAGCCACTTTAGCGGGAGCACAGATACGCAGTATTTT; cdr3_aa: CASSHFSGSTDTQYF
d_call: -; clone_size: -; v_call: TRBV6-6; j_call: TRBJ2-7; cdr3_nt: TGTGCCAGCAGTTACTCGTACATCAACGAGCAGTACTTC; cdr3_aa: CASSYSYINEQYF